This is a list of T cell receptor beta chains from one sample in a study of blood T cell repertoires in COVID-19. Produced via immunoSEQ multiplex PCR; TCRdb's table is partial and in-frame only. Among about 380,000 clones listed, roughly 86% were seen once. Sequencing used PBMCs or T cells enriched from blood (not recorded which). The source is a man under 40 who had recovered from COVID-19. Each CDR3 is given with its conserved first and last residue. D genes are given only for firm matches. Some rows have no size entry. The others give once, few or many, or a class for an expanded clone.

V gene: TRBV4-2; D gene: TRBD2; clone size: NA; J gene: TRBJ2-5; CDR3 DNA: TGTGCCAGCAGCCAGGGTCAGCGACTAGCGGGGGGTAACCAAGAGACCCAGTACTTC; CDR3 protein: CASSQGQRLAGGNQETQYF
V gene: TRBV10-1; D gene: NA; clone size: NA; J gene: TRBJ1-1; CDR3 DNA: TGCGCCAGCAGAGACGGCAGGGAGGGAACTGAAGCTTTCTTT; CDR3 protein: CASRDGREGTEAFF
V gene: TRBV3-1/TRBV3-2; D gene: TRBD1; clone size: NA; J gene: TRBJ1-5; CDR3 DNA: TGTGCCAGCAGCCAAGGAAGTGGGACAGGGGGTAGGAATCAGCCCCAGCATTTT; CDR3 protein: CASSQGSGTGGRNQPQHF
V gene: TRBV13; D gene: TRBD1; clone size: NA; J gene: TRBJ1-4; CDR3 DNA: TGTGCCAGCAGCCTACAGGGGTCGGGCGAAAAACTGTTTTTT; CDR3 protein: CASSLQGSGEKLFF
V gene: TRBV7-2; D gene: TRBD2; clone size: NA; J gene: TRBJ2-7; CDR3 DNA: TGTGCCAGCAGCTCGTGGACTAGCGGGGGGTCCTACGAGCAGTACTTC; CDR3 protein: CASSSWTSGGSYEQYF
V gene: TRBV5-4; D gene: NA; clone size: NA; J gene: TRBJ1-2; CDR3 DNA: TGTGCCAGCGGGACCGGGACACGGGGCTACACCTTC; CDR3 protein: CASGTGTRGYTF
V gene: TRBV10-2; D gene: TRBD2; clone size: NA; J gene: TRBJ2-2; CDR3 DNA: TGCGCCAGCAGTACACACACTAGCGGACCCGGGGAGCTGTTTTTT; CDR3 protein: CASSTHTSGPGELFF
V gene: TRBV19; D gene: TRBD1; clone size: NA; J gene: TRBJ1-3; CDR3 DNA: TGTGCCAGTAGTATCTCGGACAGGAGGGGAAACACCATATATTTT; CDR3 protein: CASSISDRRGNTIYF
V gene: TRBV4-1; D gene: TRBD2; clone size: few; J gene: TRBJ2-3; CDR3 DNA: TGCGCCAGCAGCCTCGCCGTAAGCGGGGGGGCAGGAGATACGCAGTATTTT; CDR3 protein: CASSLAVSGGAGDTQYF
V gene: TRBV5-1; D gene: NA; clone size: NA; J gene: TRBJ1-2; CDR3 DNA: TGCGCCAGCAGCTCCCAGGGGAGTAACGTAGGCTACACCTTC; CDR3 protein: CASSSQGSNVGYTF
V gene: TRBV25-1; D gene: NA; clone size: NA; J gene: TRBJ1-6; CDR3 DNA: TGTGCCAGCAAATCTTCAGGGTTTTCACCCCTCCACTTT; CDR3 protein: CASKSSGFSPLHF
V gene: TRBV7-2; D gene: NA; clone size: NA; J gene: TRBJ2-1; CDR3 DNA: TGTGCCAGCAGCTCCCGTGCAGTCAATGAGCAGTTCTTC; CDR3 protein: CASSSRAVNEQFF
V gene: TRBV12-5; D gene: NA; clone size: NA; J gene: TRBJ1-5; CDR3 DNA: TGTGCTAGTGGTTCCGGAAGCGCAAATCAGCCCCAGCATTTT; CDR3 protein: CASGSGSANQPQHF
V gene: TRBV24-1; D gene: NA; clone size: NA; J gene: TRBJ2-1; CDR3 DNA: TGTGCCACCAGTGACCCGGGTTCGAGCTACAATGAGCAGTTCTTC; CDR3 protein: CATSDPGSSYNEQFF
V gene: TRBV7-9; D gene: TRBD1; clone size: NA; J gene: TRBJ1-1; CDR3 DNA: TGTGCCAGCAGGACAGGGACCACTGAAGCTTTCTTT; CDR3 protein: CASRTGTTEAFF
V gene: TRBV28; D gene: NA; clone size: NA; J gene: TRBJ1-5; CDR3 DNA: TGTGCCAGCAGTTCCTCTAGGACAGTCAGTAGCAATCAGCCCCAGCATTTT; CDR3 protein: CASSSSRTVSSNQPQHF
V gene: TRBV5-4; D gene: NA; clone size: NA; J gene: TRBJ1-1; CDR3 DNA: TGTGCCAGCAGCTTGGGGGGCGTGAACACTGAAGCTTTCTTT; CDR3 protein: CASSLGGVNTEAFF
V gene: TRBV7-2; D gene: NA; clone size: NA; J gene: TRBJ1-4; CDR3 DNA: TGTGCCAGCAGCTCACATGCAACTAATGAAAAACTGTTTTTT; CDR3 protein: CASSSHATNEKLFF
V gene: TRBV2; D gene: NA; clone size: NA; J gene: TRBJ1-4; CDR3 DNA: TGTGCCAGCAGTACGGGAGTATATGAAAAACTGTTTTTT; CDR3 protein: CASSTGVYEKLFF
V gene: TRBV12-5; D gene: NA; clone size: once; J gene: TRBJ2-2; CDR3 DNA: TGTGCTAGTGGTTTGGGAGAGAACACCGGGGAGCTGTTTTTT; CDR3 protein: CASGLGENTGELFF
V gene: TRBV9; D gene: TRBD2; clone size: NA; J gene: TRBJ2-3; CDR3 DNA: TGTGCCAGCTCCCAGTGGGGCGGGGGGTCCACAGATACGCAGTATTTT; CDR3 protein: CASSQWGGGSTDTQYF
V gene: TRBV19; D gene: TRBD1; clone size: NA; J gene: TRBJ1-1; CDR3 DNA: TGTGCCAGTAGTACTAGACAGGGATACACTGAAGCTTTCTTT; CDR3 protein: CASSTRQGYTEAFF
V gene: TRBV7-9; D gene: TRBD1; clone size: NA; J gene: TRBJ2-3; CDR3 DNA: TGTGCCAGCCAGGGGGCACCTTCTACAGATACGCAGTATTTT; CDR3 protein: CASQGAPSTDTQYF
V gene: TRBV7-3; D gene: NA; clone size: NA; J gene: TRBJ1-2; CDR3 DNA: TGTGCCAGCAGCTTAACTCAGGAGGGGTTAGACTACACCTTC; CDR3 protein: CASSLTQEGLDYTF
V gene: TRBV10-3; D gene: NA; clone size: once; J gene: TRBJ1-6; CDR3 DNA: TGTGCCATCAGTGCGTGGGGGGACGATAATTCACCCCTCCACTTT; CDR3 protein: CAISAWGDDNSPLHF
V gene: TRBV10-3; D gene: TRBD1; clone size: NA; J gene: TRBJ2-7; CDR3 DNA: TGTGCCATCAGGGCTCCGGGACAGATTTACGAGCAGTACTTC; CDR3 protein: CAIRAPGQIYEQYF
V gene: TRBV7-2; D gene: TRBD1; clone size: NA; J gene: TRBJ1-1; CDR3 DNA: TGTGCCAGCAGCTTATCGGGACAGCCAACGAATGAAGCTTTCTTT; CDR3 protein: CASSLSGQPTNEAFF
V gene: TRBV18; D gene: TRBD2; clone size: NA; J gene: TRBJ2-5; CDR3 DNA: TGTGCCAGCAAAAGGACTAGCGGGGGATCGGAGACCCAGTACTTC; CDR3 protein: CASKRTSGGSETQYF
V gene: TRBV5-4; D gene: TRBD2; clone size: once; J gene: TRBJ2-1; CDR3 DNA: TGTGCCTATAGCGGGGGATTCCTTCCTTCTTACAATGAGCAGTTCTTC; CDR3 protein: CAYSGGFLPSYNEQFF
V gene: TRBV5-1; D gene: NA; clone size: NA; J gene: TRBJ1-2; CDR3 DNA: TGCGCCAGCAGCCCGATACAGAGAGACTATGGCTACACCTTC; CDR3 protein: CASSPIQRDYGYTF
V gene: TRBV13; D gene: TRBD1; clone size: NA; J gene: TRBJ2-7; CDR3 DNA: TGTGCCAGCAGCTTAAGGGGGACAGATTCCTACGAGCAGTACTTC; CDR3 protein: CASSLRGTDSYEQYF
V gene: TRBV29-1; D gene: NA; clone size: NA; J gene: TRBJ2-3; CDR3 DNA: TGCAGCGTTGAAGATCGGATGGCAGTTTCCGGGGATACGCAGTATTTT; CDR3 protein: CSVEDRMAVSGDTQYF
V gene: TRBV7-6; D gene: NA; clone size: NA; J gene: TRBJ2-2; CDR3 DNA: TGTGCCAGCAGCCTAGGACTGAACACCGGGGAGCTGTTTTTT; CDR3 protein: CASSLGLNTGELFF
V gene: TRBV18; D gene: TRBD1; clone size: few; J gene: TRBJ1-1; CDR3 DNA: TGTGCCAGCTCAGAGTTACCGGGACAGGGGAACACTGAAGCTTTCTTT; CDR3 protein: CASSELPGQGNTEAFF
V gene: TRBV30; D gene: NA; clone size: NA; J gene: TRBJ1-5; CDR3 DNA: TGTGCCTGGAGTGTAAAGGGGTTGGGTCAGCCCCAGCATTTT; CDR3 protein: CAWSVKGLGQPQHF
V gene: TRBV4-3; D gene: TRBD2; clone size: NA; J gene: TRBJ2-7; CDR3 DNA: TGCGCCAGCAGCCAAGAAAGTGGGACTAACTCCTACGAGCAGTACTTC; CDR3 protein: CASSQESGTNSYEQYF
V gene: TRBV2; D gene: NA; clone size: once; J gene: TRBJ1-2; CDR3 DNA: TGTGCCAGCAGTGAAGGATCTAAGACGGGCACCTTC; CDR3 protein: CASSEGSKTGTF
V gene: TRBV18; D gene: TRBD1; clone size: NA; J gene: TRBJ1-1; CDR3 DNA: TGTGCCAGCTCACCCCCCGGGACAGTCTTCATGAACACTGAAGCTTTCTTT; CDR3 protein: CASSPPGTVFMNTEAFF
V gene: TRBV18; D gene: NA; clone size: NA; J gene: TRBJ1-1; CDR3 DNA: TGTGCCAGCTCACCCCGGGAAGGGGGATTGGGGACTGAAGCTTTCTTT; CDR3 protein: CASSPREGGLGTEAFF
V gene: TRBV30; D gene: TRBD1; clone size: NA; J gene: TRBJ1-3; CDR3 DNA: TGTGCCTGGAGTGTCTTCAGGGGGTTGGGAAACACCATATATTTT; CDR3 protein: CAWSVFRGLGNTIYF
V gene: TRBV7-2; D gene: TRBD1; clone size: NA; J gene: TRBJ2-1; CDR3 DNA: TGTGCCAGCAGCTTAGGTATAGGCAGGGGGTTCGATGAGCAGTTCTTC; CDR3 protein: CASSLGIGRGFDEQFF
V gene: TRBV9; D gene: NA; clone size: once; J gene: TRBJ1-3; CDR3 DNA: TGTGCCAGCAGCGTAGGCAGGGGCCCGCTAAACCCTGGAAACACCATATATTTT; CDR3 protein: CASSVGRGPLNPGNTIYF
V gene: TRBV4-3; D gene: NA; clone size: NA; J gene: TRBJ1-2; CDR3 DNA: TGCGCCAGCAGCCAAGTTTTATCCGATGGCTACACCTTC; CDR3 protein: CASSQVLSDGYTF
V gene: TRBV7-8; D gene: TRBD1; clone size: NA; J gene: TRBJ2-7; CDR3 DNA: TGTGCCAGCAGCTTGGGACAGGGGACCTACGAGCAGTACTTC; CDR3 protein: CASSLGQGTYEQYF
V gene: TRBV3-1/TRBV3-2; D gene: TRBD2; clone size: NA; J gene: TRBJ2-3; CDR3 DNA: TGTGCCAGCAGCCAAGTTGGCGGGGGGGCCCTAGATACGCAGTATTTT; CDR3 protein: CASSQVGGGALDTQYF
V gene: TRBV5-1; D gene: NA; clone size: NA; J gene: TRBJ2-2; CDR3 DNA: TGCGCCAGCGAGGTGGTCGGGAACACCGGGGAGCTGTTTTTT; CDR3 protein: CASEVVGNTGELFF
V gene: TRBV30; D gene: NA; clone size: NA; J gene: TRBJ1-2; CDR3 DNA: TGTGCCTGGGGTGGACAGCGAACCCACTATGGCTACACCTTC; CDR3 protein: CAWGGQRTHYGYTF
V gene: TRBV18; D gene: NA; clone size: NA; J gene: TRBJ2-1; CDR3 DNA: TGTGCCAGCTCCCTCCAAAACCCCGGACTGGCCGGTAAGCAGTTCTTC; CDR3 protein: CASSLQNPGLAGKQFF